Detailed here is one T cell receptor (beta chain). There is no known antigen for this receptor. No much larger clone is present one base from it, and per-base qualities are unavailable. The data derive from a study of blood T cell repertoires in COVID-19 (dated by TCRdb to about 2020). Study-wide context: Collaborator samples came from the United States, Italy and Spain and covered acute and convalescent phases of COVID-19. The material from the prospective study consisted of cDNA or gDNA derived from T cells, B-cell-depleted T cells, or PBMCs. The dataset comprised deeply sampled blood TCRbeta repertoires from subjects exposed to, actively infected with, or recovered from COVID-19. A freely available public database, intended as a resource for researchers studying the immune response to SARS-CoV-2, is where the repertoires were released. Samples came from the ongoing ImmuneRACE study (first 160 participants) plus 1,254 subjects from 6 global collaborators. A de-identified subject ID, COVID-19 status, age in years and sex were almost always included in the sample metadata. Where available, HLA class I and class II types were obtained from metadata supplied by the sample provider rather than from assay-based typing.

Reading from cysteine to phenylalanine, the CDR3 counts 14 amino acids. The only DNA kept is the CDR3, 42 bases in frame from the first base. Looking up the germline V gene yields CDR1 MDHEN and CDR2 SYDVKM. The junction carries 12 bases between V and J, which are trimmed by 8 bases and 1 base respectively. The collaborating institutions used their own protocols to collect whole blood in K2EDTA tubes. Collaborator samples were shipped for TCRbeta analysis as frozen whole blood, isolated PBMCs, or DNA extracted from either sample type. The immunoSEQ Assay, a bias-controlled multiplex PCR, was used to amplify TCRbeta CDR3 regions from genomic DNA. Per the source publication's procedure: The number of nucleated cells in each sample was estimated by amplification of reference gene primers within the assay. Sequence reads were collapsed and filtered to measure the absolute abundance of every unique TCRbeta CDR3 rearrangement. For each sample, productive Simpson clonality was calculated by taking the square root of Simpson's diversity index across productive rearrangements. Entries here come from immuneACCESS through TCRdb and include only in-frame sequences with V and J called. Some clones fail to appear in such tables; in the studies checked, an unresolved V gene covers under half of the shortfall, and the cause of the remainder is unknown. V and J calls and clone size are given by that table; D and trimming were obtained from the DNA. This sample lists 110,000 or so clones; about 85% were detected once. Of the sample, around 4.1% falls within the top ten clones.

Study-wide conclusions, independent of this receptor: How much clinical and demographic metadata was included differed by source and by participant, and the metadata was provided uncurated.

The sample was peripheral blood. The sequence joins TRBV28 to TRBJ1-3, and possibly TRBD1, on 6 matching bases. This TCR was sampled from a man in his fifties or sixties with acute or convalescent COVID-19. The sequence in DNA is TGTGCCAGCCGAGCCGGACAGTCTGGAAACACCATATATTTT. Translation gives CASRAGQSGNTIYF.